These 28 T cell receptor beta chains came from one sample sequenced in a study of beta chain features in type 1 diabetes. Study outcomes and limitations: All four CD4+ subsets from Type 1 diabetes patients carried moderately but significantly shorter TCRB CDR3s.

Isolated RNA was reverse transcribed in full, so expressed TCRB transcripts were sequenced. Using immunoSEQ multiplex PCR, the repertoire was profiled, and TCRdb retains in-frame clones only, with some absent. The table records 250,000 to 300,000 clones, about 23% of them present only once. Antigen specificity for these receptors is unknown. The specimen sequenced was naive CD4+ T cells from blood. Receptors originate from a young woman with type 1 diabetes.

The chain couples TRBV18 to TRBJ1-1, with D possibly being TRBD1 (6 bases). Germline V CDR1 and CDR2: KGHSH, LQKENI. This CDR3 region has 16 residues. Trimming shortened V by 3 bases and J by 5 bases, and 19 bases separated the two germline ends. The CDR3 loop is CASSPTKQGWGTEAFF. As DNA, the CDR3 is TGTGCCAGCTCACCTACGAAACAGGGCTGGGGTACTGAAGCTTTCTTT.

In this sample, this clone turned up a few times. The CDR3 protein is CASTAGYEQYF. CDR3 nucleotide sequence: TGTGCCAGCACCGCGGGATACGAGCAGTACTTC. This chain links TRBV28 with TRBJ2-7, with D maybe TRBD2 (6 bases). With 7 bases removed from V and 4 bases from J, the gap between germline ends came to 8 bases. Germline CDR1 is MDHEN and CDR2 is SYDVKM. This CDR3 comprises 11 residues.

Here the CDR3 DNA reads TGTGCCAGCAGTTACAGGACAGGGAACACTGAAGCTTTCTTT. Translation gives CASSYRTGNTEAFF. The chain uses TRBV6-5 and TRBJ1-1, with TRBD1 matching over 7 bases. This CDR3 region has 14 residues. CDR1 is MNHEY and CDR2 is SVGAGI in the germline V gene. V lost 2 bases and J lost 1; bases outside the gene matches: 1.

This clone has more than one count but fewer than ten. The V call is TRBV20-1, the J call TRBJ1-1, with D unclear. The CDR3 is made up of 8 amino acids. Germline values: CDR1 DFQATT, CDR2 SNEGSKA (reference sequence). CDR3 in amino acids: CRAPEAFF. In DNA, the CDR3 is TGCAGGGCCCCGGAGGCTTTCTTT.

This clone occurred once. The rearrangement uses TRBV18 and TRBJ2-1; the match to TRBD1 covers 9 bases. The germline V gene has CDR1 KGHSH and CDR2 LQKENI. The trim removed 6 bases at V and 8 bases at J, leaving 14 bases unmatched. The CDR3 is 16 residues long. As DNA, the CDR3 is TGTGCCAGCTCCCTCTCGACAGGGGGGATCGTAGATGAGCAGTTCTTC. This translates into CASSLSTGGIVDEQFF.

This clone was observed a few times. J is TRBJ2-1 and V is TRBV23-1, with 11 bases that match TRBD2. TRBV23-1 is an open reading frame, and its role is uncertain. With V trimmed by 6 bases and J by 4 bases, 23 bases remained unmatched. The CDR3 extends over 21 amino acids. The CDR3 region is CASRRRGTKNPTSGEYNEQFF. CDR3 DNA sequence: TGCGCCAGCAGACGACGCGGGACGAAAAATCCGACTAGCGGGGAATACAATGAGCAGTTCTTC.

This clone was detected only a few times. This rearrangement joins TRBV2 to TRBJ2-2, with 10 bases fitting TRBD2. The CDR3 contains 17 residues. The V and J ends lost 4 bases and 5 bases, in that order; junction bases with no gene match: 10. Germline CDR1 reads SNHLY; CDR2 reads FYNNEI. CDR3 in DNA: TGTGCCAGCAGTGTGGGGCTAGCGGGAGCGAGGACCGGGGAGCTGTTTTTT. It encodes CASSVGLAGARTGELFF.

V and J are TRBV29-1 and TRBJ2-1; TRBD2 agrees at 10 bases. CDR3 size: 14 residues. The germline gives CDR1 SQVTM, CDR2 ANQGSEA. V gave up 6 bases and J gave up 0 bases; unmatched junction bases: 2. The CDR3 protein is CSVSSGSSYNEQFF. CDR3 bases: TGCAGCGTCTCTAGCGGGAGCTCCTACAATGAGCAGTTCTTC.

V is TRBV28 and J is TRBJ1-1; no clear D. The germline gives CDR1 MDHEN, CDR2 SYDVKM. The CDR3 runs 16 residues. Between the trimmed V and J ends, which lost 5 bases and 6 bases, there was a span of 22 bases. The CDR3 sequence is CASSPHPQASWAEAFF. The CDR3 region has the DNA TGTGCCAGCAGTCCACACCCGCAGGCCTCTTGGGCTGAAGCTTTCTTT.

This clone was picked up a small number of times. This sequence joins TRBV27 and TRBJ2-5; 8 nucleotides align to TRBD2. This CDR3 has 14 residues. Looked up from germline, CDR1 is MNHEY and CDR2 is SMNVEV (reference sequence). J was trimmed by 4 bases and V by 6 bases; bases with no gene match: 7. CDR3 sequence reads: CASRSGGERETQYF. The DNA of the CDR3 is TGTGCCAGCAGGTCGGGGGGGGAACGAGAGACCCAGTACTTC.

There are a few counts of this clone. The chain joins TRBV7-9 to TRBJ2-7; 10 positions match TRBD1. The CDR3 sequence is 15 residues long. Trimming removed 5 bases from V and 2 bases from J; junction bases left unmatched: 6. In germline, CDR1 is SEHNR, CDR2 FQNEAQ (reference sequence). The CDR3 DNA reads as TGTGCCAGCAGCGCGGGACAGGGGCCCACCTACGAGCAGTACTTC. Translating gives CASSAGQGPTYEQYF. Together with reference TRBV7-9 and TRBJ2-7, the CDR3 gives the full variable domain: DTGVSQNPRHKITKRGQNVTFRCDPISEHNRLYWYRQTLGQGPEFLTYFQNEAQLEKSRLLSDRFSAERPKGSFSTLEIQRTEQGDSAMYLCASSAGQGPTYEQYFGPGTRLTVT.

This clone showed up just a few times. CDR3 in DNA: TGTGCCAGCAGCCCGCAGGGGCGGAGAAGCTATGGCTACACCTTC. Its protein product is CASSPQGRRSYGYTF. V gene TRBV5-6 combines with J gene TRBJ1-2, with a weak D call TRBD1 (6 bases). Germline V gives CDR1 SGHDT, CDR2 YYEEEE. The CDR3 is 15 amino acids. Trimming took off 4 bases at V and 4 bases at J, with 17 bases between the two ends. Using reference TRBV5-6 and TRBJ1-2 for the parts outside the CDR3, the full variable domain is DAGVTQSPTHLIKTRGQQVTLRCSPKSGHDTVSWYQQALGQGPQFIFQYYEEEERQRGNFPDRFSGHQFPNYSSELNVNALLLGDSALYLCASSPQGRRSYGYTFGSGTRLTVV.

This clone has only a few counts. This chain connects TRBV2 to TRBJ2-3, with TRBD2 identical over 9 bases. CDR1 and CDR2 from the germline V gene are SNHLY and FYNNEI. The CDR3 length is 16 residues. After removal of 0 bases from V and 2 bases from J, the junction contained 3 bases not matched to a gene. The CDR3 loop reads CASSEASGGFTDTQYF. The DNA of the CDR3 is TGTGCCAGCAGTGAAGCTAGCGGGGGCTTCACAGATACGCAGTATTTT. Full variable domain (remainder filled in from reference TRBV2 and TRBJ2-3): EPEVTQTPSHQVTQMGQEVILRCVPISNHLYFYWYRQILGQKVEFLVSFYNNEISEKSEIFDDQFSVERPDGSNFTLKIRSTKLEDSAMYFCASSEASGGFTDTQYFGPGTRLTVL.

The gene calls are TRBV29-1 and TRBJ1-1; D is uncertain. This CDR3 has 11 amino acids. Looked up from germline, CDR1 is SQVTM and CDR2 is ANQGSEA. The V gene lost 6 bases and the J gene lost 10 bases, with 15 bases spanning the gap. CDR3: CSVQREFGAFF. The CDR3 DNA reads as TGCAGCGTCCAAAGGGAGTTTGGAGCTTTCTTT.

This clone was seen a handful of times. The J gene is TRBJ2-2, the V gene TRBV9, with no clear D. The CDR3 length is 15 residues. The V gene lost 0 bases and the J gene lost 6 bases, with 12 bases spanning the gap. Germline CDR1 and CDR2: SGDLS and YYNGEE. The CDR3 sequence: CASSVELGWAGELFF. The CDR3 DNA is TGTGCCAGCAGCGTAGAGCTAGGATGGGCCGGGGAGCTGTTTTTT.

This clone was counted between two and nine times. J is TRBJ2-4 and V is TRBV19; 9 nucleotides match TRBD1. The CDR3 runs to 13 residues. J lost 6 bases, V lost 4 bases, and 1 base had no gene match. Germline CDR1 reads LNHDA; CDR2 reads SQIVND (reference sequence). This chain's CDR3 is CASSTTGGNIQYF. The DNA of the CDR3 is TGTGCCAGTAGTACGACAGGGGGAAACATTCAGTACTTC. Full variable domain (rest looked up from reference TRBV19 and TRBJ2-4): DGGITQSPKYLFRKEGQNVTLSCEQNLNHDAMYWYRQDPGQGLRLIYYSQIVNDFQKGDIAEGYSVSREKKESFPLTVTSAQKNPTAFYLCASSTTGGNIQYFGAGTRLSVL.

The rearrangement uses TRBV20-1 and TRBJ2-7; TRBD2 might be the D (5 bases). Germline V lookup: CDR1 DFQATT, CDR2 SNEGSKA (reference sequence). Trimming removed 4 bases at V and 4 bases at J, with 8 bases between. This CDR3 contains 11 residues. The chain's CDR3 is CSATRTYEQYF. CDR3 nucleotides: TGCAGTGCTACCAGGACTTACGAGCAGTACTTC.

Only a few counts were recorded for this clone. The chain joins TRBV29-1 to TRBJ1-2; D is uncertain. V lost 6 bases to trimming and J lost 2 bases, with 19 bases between them. The germline V gene has CDR1 SQVTM and CDR2 ANQGSEA. The CDR3 has 15 residues. The CDR3 DNA reads as TGCAGCGTCCCTAGCCGGGCTCCCAAAAACTATGGCTACACCTTC. Translating it yields CSVPSRAPKNYGYTF. Full variable domain (rest looked up from reference TRBV29-1 and TRBJ1-2): SAVISQKPSRDICQRGTSLTIQCQVDSQVTMMFWYRQQPGQSLTLIATANQGSEATYESGFVIDKFPISRPNLTFSTLTVSNMSPEDSSIYLCSVPSRAPKNYGYTFGSGTRLTVV.

This clone was found a few times. CDR3 protein: CASSSPGQKYNEQFF. In DNA form, the CDR3 reads TGCGCCAGCAGTTCTCCGGGACAGAAGTACAATGAGCAGTTCTTC. The chain recombines TRBV5-1 with TRBJ2-1, with 7 bases aligning to TRBD1. V dropped 5 bases and J dropped 4; count of bases not matched to a gene: 9. Germline CDR1 and CDR2: SGHRS and YFSETQ. The CDR3 consists of 15 residues.

The V gene is TRBV4-2, the J gene TRBJ2-2, with TRBD2 identical over 13 bases. This CDR3 has 19 residues. V shed 0 bases, J shed 7 bases, and the junction held 11 bases outside the gene matches. CDR1 is LGHNA, CDR2 YNFKEQ, per germline. CDR3 sequence (DNA): TGTGCCAGCAGCCAAGAGCGAAGTGGACTAGCGGGAGCGGGCGGGGAGCTGTTTTTT. Amino acid sequence: CASSQERSGLAGAGGELFF.

The chain joins TRBV9 to TRBJ2-2; D is possibly TRBD2 (5 bases). V dropped 3 bases and J dropped 4 bases, with 7 bases sitting between them. The CDR3 is made up of 13 amino acids. Germline-derived CDR1 and CDR2 are SGDLS and YYNGEE. CDR3 DNA sequence: TGTGCCAGCAGCGGGAGGCCCACCGGGGAGCTGTTTTTT. Its protein product is CASSGRPTGELFF.

J is TRBJ2-1 and V is TRBV7-2, with D unclear. Germline-derived CDR1 and CDR2 are SGHTA and FQGNSA. This CDR3 comprises 15 residues. Trimming pared 1 base from V and 0 bases from J, leaving 7 bases between. The CDR3 sequence: CASSLVFSSYNEQFF. The CDR3 DNA reads TGTGCCAGCAGCTTAGTCTTCAGCTCCTACAATGAGCAGTTCTTC.

The CDR3 spells CASSFPPLGANEQFF. CDR3 bases: TGTGCCAGCAGCTTCCCGCCTCTAGGGGCCAATGAGCAGTTCTTC. This chain joins TRBV7-2 and TRBJ2-1, with D possibly TRBD1 on 5 matching bases. Germline V lookup: CDR1 SGHTA, CDR2 FQGNSA. V was clipped by 3 bases and J by 6 bases, with 15 bases between them. The CDR3 is 15 residues long. The entire variable domain, with the rest obtained from reference TRBV7-2 and TRBJ2-1, is as follows: GAGVSQSPSNKVTEKGKDVELRCDPISGHTALYWYRQSLGQGLEFLIYFQGNSAPDKSGLPSDRFSAERTGGSVSTLTIQRTQQEDSAVYLCASSFPPLGANEQFFGPGTRLTVL.

This clone was counted only a few times. The J gene is TRBJ2-1, the V gene TRBV30; 9 bases map to TRBD2. The J segment lost 7 bases and the V segment lost 3 bases, leaving 4 bases of the junction unmatched. The CDR3 totals 13 residues. Per germline, CDR1 GTSNPN and CDR2 SVGIG (reference sequence). CDR3 protein: CAWRGLAPNEQFF. The CDR3 DNA is TGTGCCTGGAGGGGACTAGCTCCAAATGAGCAGTTCTTC.

This clone was seen only a few times. The chain combines TRBV15 with TRBJ2-4; TRBD1 aligns across 8 bases. The junction had 3 bases not matched to a gene; V was cut back by 0 bases and J by 8 bases. Germline CDR1 LNHNV, CDR2 YYDKDF (reference sequence). The CDR3 extends over 14 amino acids. The CDR3 coding sequence is TGTGCCACCAGCAGAGATCTGACAGGGGACATTCAGTACTTC. This codes for CATSRDLTGDIQYF.

This clone was found a few times. This chain uses TRBV10-3 with TRBJ2-5; no definite D call. V shed 5 bases and J shed 4 bases, with 11 bases lying between them. The CDR3 sequence is 13 residues long. Germline CDR1 reads ENHRY; CDR2 reads SYGVKD. This CDR3 is CAISLSTRETQYF. The CDR3 nucleotides read TGTGCCATCAGTCTCAGTACAAGAGAGACCCAGTACTTC.

This clone turned up a few times. The V gene is TRBV18, the J gene TRBJ2-1; 11 bases line up with TRBD2. Unmatched junction bases numbered 13, after V lost 4 bases and J lost 8 bases. Germline values: CDR1 KGHSH, CDR2 LQKENI. This CDR3 is 17 amino acids long. The DNA for the CDR3 is TGTGCCAGCTCACGCCAACTAACTAGCGGGAGTGTCGATGAGCAGTTCTTC. Its translation is CASSRQLTSGSVDEQFF.

The rearrangement joins TRBV5-1 to TRBJ2-1; 11 nucleotides agree with TRBD2. Germline assignment: CDR1 SGHRS and CDR2 YFSETQ. This CDR3 has 15 amino acids. Trimming at V came to 0 bases and at J to 8 bases, leaving 4 bases not matched to a gene. CDR3 protein: CASSLAFSGRDEQFF. CDR3 DNA: TGCGCCAGCAGCTTGGCCTTTAGCGGGAGGGATGAGCAGTTCTTC.